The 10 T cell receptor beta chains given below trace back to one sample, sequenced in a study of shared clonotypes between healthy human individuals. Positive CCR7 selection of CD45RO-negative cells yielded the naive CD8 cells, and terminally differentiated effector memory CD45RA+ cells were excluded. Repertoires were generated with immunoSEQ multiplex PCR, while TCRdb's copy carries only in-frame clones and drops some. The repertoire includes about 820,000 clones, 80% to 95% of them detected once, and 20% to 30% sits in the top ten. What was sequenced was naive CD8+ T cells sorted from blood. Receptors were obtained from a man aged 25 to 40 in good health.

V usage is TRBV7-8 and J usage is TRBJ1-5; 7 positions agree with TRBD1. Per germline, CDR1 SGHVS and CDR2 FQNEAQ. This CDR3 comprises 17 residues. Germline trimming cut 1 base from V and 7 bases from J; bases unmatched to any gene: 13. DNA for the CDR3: TGTGCCAGCAGCTTAGGGCTGTCAGGGGGTCTAGGACAGCCCCAGCATTTT. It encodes CASSLGLSGGLGQPQHF.

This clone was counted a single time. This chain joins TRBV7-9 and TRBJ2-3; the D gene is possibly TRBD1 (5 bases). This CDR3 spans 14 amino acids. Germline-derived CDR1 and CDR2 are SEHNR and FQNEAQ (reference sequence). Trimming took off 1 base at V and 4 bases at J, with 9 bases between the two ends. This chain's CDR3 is CASSLETVPDTQYF. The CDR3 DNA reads TGTGCCAGCAGCTTAGAGACAGTTCCAGATACGCAGTATTTT. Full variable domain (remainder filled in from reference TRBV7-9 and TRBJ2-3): DTGVSQNPRHKITKRGQNVTFRCDPISEHNRLYWYRQTLGQGPEFLTYFQNEAQLEKSRLLSDRFSAERPKGSFSTLEIQRTEQGDSAMYLCASSLETVPDTQYFGPGTRLTVL.

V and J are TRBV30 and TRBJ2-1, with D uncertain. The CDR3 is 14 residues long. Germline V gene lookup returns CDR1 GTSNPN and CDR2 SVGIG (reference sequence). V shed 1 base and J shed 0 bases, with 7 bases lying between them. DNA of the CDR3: TGTGCCTGGAGTGGTGGGCACTCCTACAATGAGCAGTTCTTC. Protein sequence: CAWSGGHSYNEQFF.

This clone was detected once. Here the CDR3 reads CASSATLNTEAFF. CDR3 in DNA: TGTGCCAGCAGCGCCACATTGAACACTGAAGCTTTCTTT. V gene TRBV2 combines with J gene TRBJ1-1; D is ambiguous. Looked up from germline, CDR1 is SNHLY and CDR2 is FYNNEI. Trimming stripped 6 bases from V and 0 bases from J, with 8 bases between. The CDR3 length is 13 residues.

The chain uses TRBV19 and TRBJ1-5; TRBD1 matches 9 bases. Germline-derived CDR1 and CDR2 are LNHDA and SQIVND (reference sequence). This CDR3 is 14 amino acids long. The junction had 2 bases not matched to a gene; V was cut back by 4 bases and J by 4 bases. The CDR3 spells CASSRGTGNQPQHF. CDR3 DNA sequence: TGTGCCAGTAGTAGAGGGACAGGGAATCAGCCCCAGCATTTT. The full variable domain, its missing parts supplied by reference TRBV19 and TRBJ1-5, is DGGITQSPKYLFRKEGQNVTLSCEQNLNHDAMYWYRQDPGQGLRLIYYSQIVNDFQKGDIAEGYSVSREKKESFPLTVTSAQKNPTAFYLCASSRGTGNQPQHFGDGTRLSIL.

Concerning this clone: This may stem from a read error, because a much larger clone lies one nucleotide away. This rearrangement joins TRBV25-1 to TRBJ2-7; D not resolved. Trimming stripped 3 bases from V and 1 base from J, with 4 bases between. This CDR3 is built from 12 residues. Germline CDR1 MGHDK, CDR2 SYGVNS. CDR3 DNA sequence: TGTGCCAGCAGTGATCAATCCTACGAGCAGTACTTC. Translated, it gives CASSDQSYEQYF.

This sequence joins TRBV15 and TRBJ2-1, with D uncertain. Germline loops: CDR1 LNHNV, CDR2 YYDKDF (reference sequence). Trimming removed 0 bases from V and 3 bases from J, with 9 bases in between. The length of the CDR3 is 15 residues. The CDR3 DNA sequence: TGTGCCACCAGCAGAGATCGGGCCATCTACAATGAGCAGTTCTTC. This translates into CATSRDRAIYNEQFF.

The CDR3 loop is CSVASFGRWQETQYF. CDR3 DNA: TGCAGCGTTGCATCTTTCGGACGGTGGCAAGAGACCCAGTACTTC. The V and J genes are TRBV29-1 and TRBJ2-5; D not certain. In germline, CDR1 is SQVTM, CDR2 ANQGSEA. This CDR3 has 15 residues. Trimming stripped 4 bases from V and 2 bases from J, with 17 bases between. The full variable domain, completed using reference TRBV29-1 and TRBJ2-5, is SAVISQKPSRDICQRGTSLTIQCQVDSQVTMMFWYRQQPGQSLTLIATANQGSEATYESGFVIDKFPISRPNLTFSTLTVSNMSPEDSSIYLCSVASFGRWQETQYFGPGTRLLVL.

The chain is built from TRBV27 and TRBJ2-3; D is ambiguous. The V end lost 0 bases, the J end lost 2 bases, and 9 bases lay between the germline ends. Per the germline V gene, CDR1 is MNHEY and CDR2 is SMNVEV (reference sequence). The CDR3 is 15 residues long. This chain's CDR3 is CASSLSFIVTDTQYF. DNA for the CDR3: TGTGCCAGCAGTTTATCGTTCATTGTCACAGATACGCAGTATTTT.

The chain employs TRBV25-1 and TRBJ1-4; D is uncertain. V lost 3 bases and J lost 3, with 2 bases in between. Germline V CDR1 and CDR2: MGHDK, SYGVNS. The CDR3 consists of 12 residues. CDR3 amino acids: CASSEPNEKLFF. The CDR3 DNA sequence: TGTGCCAGCAGTGAGCCTAATGAAAAACTGTTTTTT.